The 21 T cell receptor beta chains reported below all come from one sample, sequenced in a study of cytomegalovirus exposure and HLA in healthy donors. Amplification used 60 Vbeta primers and 13 Jbeta primers. Method: immunoSEQ multiplex PCR; TCRdb's copy keeps in-frame clones and lacks some. This sample's table has 150,000 to 200,000 clones. Sequenced: PBMCs. The source is a woman aged 18-29 years in good health and CMV-seropositive.

This chain connects TRBV6-1 to TRBJ1-5; D remains unclear. Germline V gene data show CDR1 as MNHNS and CDR2 as SASEGT. The CDR3 consists of 15 residues. The V end lost 4 bases, the J end lost 6 bases, and 16 bases lay between the germline ends. CDR3 DNA: TGTGCCAGCAGTGGCTACACGAGGGTGGGTCAGCCCCAGCATTTT. It codes for CASSGYTRVGQPQHF.

The chain couples TRBV4-3 to TRBJ1-3; D not certain. V was clipped by 6 bases and J by 0 bases, with 9 bases between them. Germline CDR1 is LGHNA and CDR2 is YSLEER. The CDR3 totals 14 residues. The chain's CDR3 is CASSTTYSGNTIYF. DNA for the CDR3: TGCGCCAGCAGTACTACTTACTCTGGAAACACCATATATTTT.

This chain joins TRBV18 and TRBJ1-1, with TRBD1 matching 7 bases. The CDR3 totals 17 residues. The germline gives CDR1 KGHSH, CDR2 LQKENI. V lost 4 bases and J lost 0; bases outside the gene matches: 11. CDR3 nucleotide sequence: TGTGCCAGCTCACACCTAGGGACAGAGATGATGAACACTGAAGCTTTCTTT. Translation gives CASSHLGTEMMNTEAFF.

The CDR3 DNA follows: TGTGCCAGCTCCTCGGAGGAGACCCAGTACTTC. Protein product: CASSSEETQYF. The chain has TRBV18 and TRBJ2-5; D not resolved. Between the trimmed V and J ends, which lost 6 bases and 5 bases, there was a span of 7 bases. Germline V gene sequence: CDR1 KGHSH, CDR2 LQKENI. CDR3 length: 11 residues.

The rearrangement joins TRBV5-6 to TRBJ2-3; TRBD1 matches at 7 bases. Germline V gene sequence: CDR1 SGHDT, CDR2 YYEEEE. The V and J ends lost 4 bases and 5 bases, in that order; junction bases with no gene match: 16. This CDR3 region has 17 residues. CDR3 bases: TGTGCCAGCAGCCGAAAAACAGGGGACCCCTCACAAGATACGCAGTATTTT. As protein: CASSRKTGDPSQDTQYF.

The chain is built from TRBV30 and TRBJ1-2, with 7 bases lining up with TRBD1. The trim removed 2 bases at V and 4 bases at J, leaving 10 bases unmatched. The germline gives CDR1 GTSNPN, CDR2 SVGIG (reference sequence). CDR3 length equals 15 residues. CDR3 bases: TGTGCCTGGAGTACACCGACAGGGACGGTCTATGGCTACACCTTC. Translation gives CAWSTPTGTVYGYTF.

The chain combines TRBV5-4 with TRBJ1-6; D might be TRBD1 (5 bases). This CDR3 is built from 15 residues. The germline V gene encodes CDR1 SGHNT and CDR2 YYREEE (reference sequence). V dropped 4 bases and J dropped 7 bases, with 15 bases sitting between them. The CDR3 reads CASSTTGVGNSPLHF. As DNA, the CDR3 is TGTGCCAGCAGCACGACGGGGGTAGGGAATTCACCCCTCCACTTT.

The chain joins TRBV2 to TRBJ1-4; 7 bases line up with TRBD1. Trimming removed 7 bases from V and 4 bases from J; junction bases left unmatched: 9. CDR3 length: 15 amino acids. Germline-derived CDR1 and CDR2 are SNHLY and FYNNEI. The CDR3 protein is CASTLLGQSNEKLFF. In DNA, the CDR3 is TGTGCCAGCACTCTCCTGGGACAGAGTAATGAAAAACTGTTTTTT.

The chain couples TRBV10-3 to TRBJ2-1; D possibly corresponds to TRBD2 (6 bases). Germline CDR1 and CDR2: ENHRY and SYGVKD. Trimming pared 3 bases from V and 3 bases from J, leaving 6 bases between. The CDR3 spans 13 residues. The CDR3 DNA follows: TGTGCCATCAGTGACGGGAGCTACAATGAGCAGTTCTTC. It specifies CAISDGSYNEQFF.

The CDR3 region is CASSSTGNNQPQHF. The CDR3 coding sequence is TGTGCCAGCAGCTCAACAGGAAACAATCAGCCCCAGCATTTT. This chain uses TRBV7-9 with TRBJ1-5, with D possibly matching TRBD1 (5 bases). CDR3 length: 14 amino acids. The germline V and J ends were trimmed by 4 bases and 3 bases, with 10 bases remaining between them. The V gene's germline CDR1 is SEHNR and CDR2 FQNEAQ (reference sequence).

This chain uses TRBV5-6 with TRBJ2-7; possibly TRBD1 for D (6 bases). Germline V lookup: CDR1 SGHDT, CDR2 YYEEEE. V was trimmed by 0 bases and J by 4 bases, leaving 11 bases between them. This CDR3 contains 14 residues. The CDR3 sequence: CASSLDLQGYEQYF. CDR3 sequence (DNA): TGTGCCAGCAGCTTGGACCTACAGGGTTACGAGCAGTACTTC.

This chain joins TRBV11-2 and TRBJ2-5; possibly TRBD1 for D (7 bases). Germline-derived CDR1 and CDR2 are SGHAT and FQNNGV. The CDR3 runs 14 residues. Trimming took 5 bases from V and 5 from J, leaving 15 bases between them. The CDR3 DNA follows: TGTGCCAGCAGCCCAGGGGGGCCCCCGGAGACCCAGTACTTC. It yields the protein CASSPGGPPETQYF.

The chain couples TRBV12-5 to TRBJ2-1, with 8 bases identical to TRBD1. Per germline, CDR1 LGHNT and CDR2 FRNRAP. The CDR3 spans 13 residues. The junction had 2 bases not matched to a gene; V was cut back by 1 base and J by 9 bases. CDR3 sequence (DNA): TGTGCTAGTGGTTTGGAGACAGGGGTTGAGCAGTTCTTC. Translating gives CASGLETGVEQFF.

CDR3 loop: CASQGQGYTEAFF. CDR3 in DNA: TGTGCCAGCCAGGGACAGGGCTACACTGAAGCTTTCTTT. The rearrangement joins TRBV2 to TRBJ1-1; 9 bases agree with TRBD1. The CDR3 contains 13 residues. Germline V gene data show CDR1 as SNHLY and CDR2 as FYNNEI. The J segment lost 3 bases and the V segment lost 8 bases, leaving 4 bases of the junction unmatched.

This chain links TRBV4-1 with TRBJ2-1; TRBD1 agrees at 7 bases. The CDR3 has 17 amino acids. The germline gives CDR1 MGHRA, CDR2 YSYEKL. With 2 bases clipped from V and 4 bases from J, the junction kept 11 bases outside the gene matches. The CDR3 loop reads CASSQIQTGVGYNEQFF. The CDR3 DNA is TGCGCCAGCAGCCAAATACAAACAGGGGTAGGATACAATGAGCAGTTCTTC.

The CDR3 loop reads CASSSNPNSSYNEQFF. DNA for the CDR3: TGTGCCAGCAGCTCAAACCCCAACAGCTCCTACAATGAGCAGTTCTTC. The chain joins TRBV7-9 to TRBJ2-1, with D hard to call. The germline CDR1 and CDR2 sequences are SEHNR and FQNEAQ (reference sequence). The V end lost 4 bases, the J end lost 0 bases, and 13 bases lay between the germline ends. The CDR3 sequence is 16 residues long.

The CDR3 loop reads CASSQGQGTYEQYF. In DNA form, the CDR3 reads TGCGCCAGCAGCCAAGGACAGGGAACTTACGAGCAGTACTTC. The chain recombines TRBV4-3 with TRBJ2-7; 7 positions match TRBD1. The V and J ends lost 1 base and 4 bases, in that order; junction bases with no gene match: 4. The CDR3 loop spans 14 amino acids. Germline V CDR1 and CDR2: LGHNA, YSLEER.

The rearrangement links TRBV23-1 to TRBJ2-3; 14 bases line up with TRBD2. TRBV23-1 is reported as an ORF; its role is uncertain. V shed 9 bases, J shed 4 bases, and the junction held 12 bases outside the gene matches. The CDR3 sequence is 17 residues long. CDR3 region: CASFFLGLAGVADTQYF. The CDR3 DNA reads as TGCGCCAGTTTTTTCCTGGGACTAGCGGGAGTGGCAGATACGCAGTATTTT.

The chain employs TRBV7-8 and TRBJ2-3; possible D gene TRBD2, 5 bases. The CDR3 consists of 16 residues. The germline V gene has CDR1 SGHVS and CDR2 FQNEAQ. The V gene lost 0 bases and the J gene lost 1 base, with 11 bases spanning the gap. The DNA for the CDR3 is TGTGCCAGCAGCTTAGCGCGGCTGCGGGGCACAGATACGCAGTATTTT. This encodes CASSLARLRGTDTQYF.

The chain is built from TRBV13 and TRBJ2-4; 7 bases are shared with TRBD2. From germline, CDR1 is PRHDT and CDR2 FYEKMQ (reference sequence). This CDR3 has 16 residues. Unmatched junction bases numbered 8, after V lost 1 base and J lost 5 bases. The CDR3 region has the DNA TGTGCCAGCAGCTTAGCTGGCGGGAGCTCTGAAAACATTCAGTACTTC. Amino acids: CASSLAGGSSENIQYF. Drawing the rest from reference TRBV13 and TRBJ2-4, the complete variable domain is AAGVIQSPRHLIKEKRETATLKCYPIPRHDTVYWYQQGPGQDPQFLISFYEKMQSDKGSIPDRFSAQQFSDYHSELNMSSLELGDSALYFCASSLAGGSSENIQYFGAGTRLSVL.

V gene TRBV2 combines with J gene TRBJ2-2; 7 nucleotides line up with TRBD1. The CDR3 consists of 16 residues. V was pared by 8 bases and J by 2 bases, with 11 bases of the junction left unmatched. Germline lookup yields CDR1 SNHLY and CDR2 FYNNEI. The CDR3 DNA reads as TGTGCCAGCGACTTTTTGGGGACAGAAAACACCGGGGAGCTGTTTTTT. Translation: CASDFLGTENTGELFF.